This T cell receptor (beta chain) was obtained from a study of CXCR3-negative and CXCR3-positive naive CD8 T cells (dated by TCRdb to between 2018 and 2021). About the investigation overall: In total, about 130 million TRB reads were obtained, or roughly 1.5 +/- 0.3 million reads per library. The diversity and physicochemical repertoire analyses included more than ten donors pooled from two independent experiments. For the TRBV-TRBJ cluster analysis, the naive subsets came from roughly 5 donors, while the memory cells came from 3 donors. Overall study results and their limits: Because CXCR3 expression was partially decreased after cryopreservation, freshly isolated PBMCs were used for most assays. Both naive subsets had comparably high repertoire diversity, while memory CD8+ T cells had much lower repertoire diversity. Similar TRBV-TRBJ usage was shown by naive CXCR3-negative and CXCR3-positive cells from the same donor, whereas distinct patterns were shown by memory cells. Because surface CD5, which is linked to self-reactivity in mice, was comparable between the naive subsets, TCR interaction strength was also inferred from the physicochemical properties of TRB CDR3s.

Each CD8+ T cell subset was flow-sorted in triplicate, and some 310,000 cells per subset were placed directly into RLT lysis buffer. Peripheral blood mononuclear cells were isolated from buffy coats by standard density gradient centrifugation. Total RNA was extracted from sorted cells with an RNeasy Mini Kit. CDR1 SGHKS and CDR2 YYEKEE are derived from the germline V gene (reference sequence). The cysteine opens and the phenylalanine closes a CDR3 of 12 amino acids. No coding sequence is recorded. A word on this clonotype: The clone's antigen remains unknown.

TCRdb names NextSeq 550 as the instrument used. The Human TCR Profiling Kit (MiLaboratory) was used to make UMI-labeled 5' RACE TRB cDNA libraries. The full amount of extracted RNA was used for cDNA synthesis, and the full amount of resulting cDNA was used for PCR amplification. The libraries were made side by side, with each library going through the same number of PCR cycles. As for how the authors treated the data: MIGEC and MiXCR extracted about 49,000 +/- 11,000 unique UMI-labeled TRB cDNA molecules per library, requiring at least two reads per UMI. On average, around 40,000 +/- 10,000 functional in-frame TRB CDR3 nucleotide clonotypes lacking stop codons were found per library. After downsampling to 5000 UMI-labeled TRB molecules per sample, diversity metrics, including normalized Shannon-Wiener and Chao1, were computed in VDJtools. VDJtools computed clonotype-size-weighted physicochemical properties of the central five CDR3 residues: interaction energy, strength, volume and Kidera factor 4. Through TCRdb reprocessing, the reads give one entry per CDR3 protein sequence; DNA is omitted. What appears here as the V and J calls and clone size reflects TCRdb's work, not the paper's. The table for this sample records tens of thousands of distinct CDR3 sequences. The leading ten clones occupy about 14% of the sample.

Material for sequencing was memory CD8+ T cells from blood. The meaning of the sample's cell subset or site label: conventional CD8+ memory T cells (TMEM), sorted as controls. Recombination connected TRBV5-5 to TRBJ2-1. The clonotype was recovered from a human donor in good health. Some clones in this sample may be carry-over from other donors' samples. The CDR3 in this case is CASSLSNNEQFF.